This TCR beta chain came from a study of tumor and adjacent non-tumor tissue in lung cancer. Comments on this clonotype: The germline gene is not matched at one end of the junction; a read error may be the cause.

RNA was extracted from bulk tissue without any cell sorting. Distant lung tissue was collected more than 3 cm away from the tumor edge. Between August and November 2014, newly diagnosed, chemotherapy-naive lung cancer patients underwent thoracic surgery in China. A modified ARM-PCR protocol with three rounds of nested PCR amplified TCRbeta. Using its own MiXCR run on the multiplex PCR reads, TCRdb lists one record per CDR3 protein. The sample contains about 76,000 distinct CDR3 sequences, roughly 80% of which appear only once. This CDR3 is built from 16 residues. Germline V gene data show CDR1 as SGHRS and CDR2 as YFSETQ.

The genes are TRBV5-1 and TRBJ2-1; the match to TRBD1 covers 8 bases. The origin of this receptor is a man between 60 and 75 years old with non-small cell lung cancer. Material: distant non-tumor lung tissue. The CDR3 region is CAGSNGQGHSYNEHFF. CDR3 coding DNA: TGCGCCGGCAGCAACGGACAGGGTCACTCCTACAATGAGCATTTCTTC.